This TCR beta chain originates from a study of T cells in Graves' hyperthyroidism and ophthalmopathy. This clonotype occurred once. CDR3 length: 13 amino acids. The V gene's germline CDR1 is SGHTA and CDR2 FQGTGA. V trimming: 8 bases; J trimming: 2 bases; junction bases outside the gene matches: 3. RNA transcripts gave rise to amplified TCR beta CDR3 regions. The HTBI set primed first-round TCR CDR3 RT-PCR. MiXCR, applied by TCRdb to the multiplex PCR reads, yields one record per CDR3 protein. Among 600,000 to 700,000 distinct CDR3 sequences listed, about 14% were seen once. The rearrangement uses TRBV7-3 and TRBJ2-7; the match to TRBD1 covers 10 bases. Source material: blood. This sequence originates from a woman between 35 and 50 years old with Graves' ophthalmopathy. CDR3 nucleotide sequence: TGTGCCAGCCCGGACAGGGGGGCCTACGAGCAGTACTTC. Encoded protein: CASPDRGAYEQYF. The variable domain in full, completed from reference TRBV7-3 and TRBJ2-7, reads GAGVSQTPSNKVTEKGKYVELRCDPISGHTALYWYRQSLGQGPEFLIYFQGTGAADDSGLPNDRFFAVRPEGSVSTLKIQRTERGDSAVYLCASPDRGAYEQYFGPGTRLTVT.